The rows below give T cell receptor beta chains drawn from one sample of a study of shared clonotypes between healthy human individuals. Measured with immunoSEQ multiplex PCR; TCRdb has only the in-frame clones, and not every one. The sample yields approximately 1.4 million clones, 95% to 99% seen once. The sequenced sample consisted of naive CD4+ T cells sorted from blood. These receptors originate from a young man in good health. Each CDR3 is given with its conserved first and last residue. The D gene is left open where the match is weak. The size entry is marked missing in some rows and otherwise reads once, few, many or a size class.

clone_size	j_call	v_call	d_call	cdr3_nt	cdr3_aa
-	TRBJ2-1	TRBV7-8	TRBD2	TGTGCCAGCAGCTTCCTAGCGGATAACTACAATGAGCAGTTCTTC	CASSFLADNYNEQFF
-	TRBJ2-7	TRBV7-2	-	TGTGCCAGCAGCTTAGATGGCATCCACTCCTACGAGCAGTACTTC	CASSLDGIHSYEQYF
-	TRBJ2-6	TRBV19	-	TGTGCCAGTAGAGGGATCTCTGGGGCCAACGTCCTGACTTTC	CASRGISGANVLTF
once	TRBJ2-5	TRBV5-1	-	TGCGCCAGCAGCTCAAGAGGGAATAACCAAGAGACCCAGTACTTC	CASSSRGNNQETQYF
-	TRBJ2-7	TRBV7-6	-	TGTGCCAGCAGCTTAGTCCCCCGGGACGGCTACGAGCAGTACTTC	CASSLVPRDGYEQYF
-	TRBJ2-7	TRBV28	TRBD1	TGTGCCAGCAGTCAAAGACAGGGTCCCGTTCGAACTTACGAGCAGTACTTC	CASSQRQGPVRTYEQYF
-	TRBJ1-2	TRBV7-9	-	TGTGCCAGCAGCTTAGTACTCTCGGATAGGGACTATGGCTACACCTTC	CASSLVLSDRDYGYTF
-	TRBJ2-5	TRBV18	TRBD2	TGTGCCAGCTCACCCCGGGGGGGATTCCAAGAGACCCAGTACTTC	CASSPRGGFQETQYF
-	TRBJ2-1	TRBV18	TRBD2	TGTGCCAGCTCACGACTAGCTAGGGAGAATGAGCAGTTCTTC	CASSRLARENEQFF
-	TRBJ2-3	TRBV29-1	-	TGCAGCGTTGTCGGCCGGACCACAGATACGCAGTATTTT	CSVVGRTTDTQYF
-	TRBJ2-4	TRBV28	-	TGTGCCAGCAGTTCCGGGCCCCAAAACATTCAGTACTTC	CASSSGPQNIQYF
-	TRBJ1-1	TRBV2	-	TGTGCCAGCAGTATAGAAAAGGGGACTGAAGCTTTCTTT	CASSIEKGTEAFF
-	TRBJ1-3	TRBV5-4	-	TGTGCCAGCAGCTTATCCACCGGAAACACCATATATTTT	CASSLSTGNTIYF
-	TRBJ2-1	TRBV29-1	-	TGCAGCGTTGGTCAATCGGATGGGGCCGGGTTCTTC	CSVGQSDGAGFF
-	TRBJ1-3	TRBV10-2	TRBD1	TGCGCCAGCGGGACAGGAAGCTCTGGAAACACCATATATTTT	CASGTGSSGNTIYF
-	TRBJ2-7	TRBV5-6	TRBD2	TGTGCCAGCAGCATCGGGAGGGCGGCCGAGCAGTACTTC	CASSIGRAAEQYF
-	TRBJ2-1	TRBV2	TRBD2	TGTGCCAGCAGTGAACCAGGACTAGGCACTCACAATGAGCAGTTCTTC	CASSEPGLGTHNEQFF
-	TRBJ2-7	TRBV21-1	-	TGTGCCAGCAGCAAAGCCCAGGAGGGACTGCAAACCTACGAGCAGTACTTC	CASSKAQEGLQTYEQYF
-	TRBJ2-7	TRBV5-1	TRBD2	TGCGCCAGCAGCTCCCGCTCAGCGATCGGGAGGGAATCCTACGAGCAGTACTTC	CASSSRSAIGRESYEQYF
once	TRBJ2-7	TRBV6-6	TRBD2	TGTGCCAGCACCCGGGGAGGGACGGATACCTACGAGCAGTACTTC	CASTRGGTDTYEQYF
-	TRBJ2-7	TRBV30	TRBD2	TGTGCCTGGAACCCAGGACTAGATCGATCCCGGTACTTC	CAWNPGLDRSRYF
-	TRBJ1-4	TRBV7-9	TRBD1	TGTGCCAGCAGCCCTACAGGGGCTGTTAATGAAAAACTGTTTTTT	CASSPTGAVNEKLFF
-	TRBJ2-1	TRBV15	-	TGTGCCACCAGCAGAGGGGAGGTAGATGAGCAGTTCTTC	CATSRGEVDEQFF
-	TRBJ2-2	TRBV5-4	-	TGTGCCAGCAGCTTCGGCCAGATGAACACCGGGGAGCTGTTTTTT	CASSFGQMNTGELFF
-	TRBJ1-3	TRBV2	-	TGTGCCAGCAGGAGTCGGGATCGAAACACCATATATTTT	CASRSRDRNTIYF
-	TRBJ2-7	TRBV11-2	-	TGTGCCAGCAGCTCGCCGGTCGCCGAGCAGTACTTC	CASSSPVAEQYF
-	TRBJ1-1	TRBV2	-	TGTGCCAGCAGCGAACAGGGAATGGACACTGAAGCTTTCTTT	CASSEQGMDTEAFF
-	TRBJ2-7	TRBV5-1	-	TGCGCCAGCAGCTCCCAGGGTCCTTCCTACGAGCAGTACTTC	CASSSQGPSYEQYF
-	TRBJ1-2	TRBV5-6	-	TGTGCCAGCAGCTTGGGACGTAAGGGCTACACCTTC	CASSLGRKGYTF
-	TRBJ2-7	TRBV7-9	-	TGTGCCAGCAGCTTATCGGCGGGAAACGAGCAGTACTTC	CASSLSAGNEQYF
-	TRBJ2-1	TRBV10-3	-	TGTGCCATCAGTGAGCCGAGGGGAACCTACAATGAGCAGTTCTTC	CAISEPRGTYNEQFF
-	TRBJ2-3	TRBV7-3	-	TGTGCCAGCAGCTTAAGGGGGATATCAGATACGCAGTATTTT	CASSLRGISDTQYF
-	TRBJ2-2	TRBV10-3	-	TGTGCCATCAGCCTACAGGGCCGCGGGGAGCTGTTTTTT	CAISLQGRGELFF
once	TRBJ1-5	TRBV14	-	TGTGCCAGCAGCCAAGATTCGGGAGGGATTAGCAATCAGCCCCAGCATTTT	CASSQDSGGISNQPQHF
once	TRBJ2-5	TRBV9	TRBD2	TGTGCCAGCAGCGCCGGAGAGCGGGGGCAAGAGACCCAGTACTTC	CASSAGERGQETQYF
-	TRBJ2-7	TRBV7-8	-	TGTGCCAGCAGCCCCCCCCCTGGGTCCGCCTACGAGCAGTACTTC	CASSPPPGSAYEQYF
-	TRBJ1-5	TRBV27	-	TGTGCCAGCAGAGGGAAAGGGGGGTTGAGCAATCAGCCCCAGCATTTT	CASRGKGGLSNQPQHF
-	TRBJ1-4	TRBV5-1	TRBD1	TGCGCCAGCAGCCTCCTGTGGGGACAGAATGAAAAACTGTTTTTT	CASSLLWGQNEKLFF
-	TRBJ2-2	TRBV19	-	TGTGCCAGTAGTATTCAGGGAACCGGGGAGCTGTTTTTT	CASSIQGTGELFF
-	TRBJ2-3	TRBV11-2	TRBD1	TGTGCCAGCAGCTCCCAAATTTCCACAGGGGCAGATACGCAGTATTTT	CASSSQISTGADTQYF
-	TRBJ1-1	TRBV29-1	-	TGCAGCGGGTCCAGGAGGGGCACTGAAGCTTTCTTT	CSGSRRGTEAFF
-	TRBJ2-2	TRBV15	-	TGTGCCACCAGCAGAGGCCCGCCGAGGACCGGGGAGCTGTTTTTT	CATSRGPPRTGELFF
-	TRBJ2-2	TRBV14	-	TGTGCCAGCAGCTACAGGGCCGGGGAGCTGTTTTTT	CASSYRAGELFF
-	TRBJ2-7	TRBV18	-	TGTGCCAGCTCAGGGCTCGGACAGACCTACGAGCAGTACTTC	CASSGLGQTYEQYF
-	TRBJ1-2	TRBV10-3	TRBD1	TGTGCCATCAGTGGGGACAGTTATTCCTATGGCTACACCTTC	CAISGDSYSYGYTF
-	TRBJ2-1	TRBV11-2	TRBD2	TGTGCCAGCAGCATGACTAGCGGGAGGATCAATGAGCAGTTCTTC	CASSMTSGRINEQFF
-	TRBJ1-4	TRBV7-2	-	TGTGCCAGCAGCAGGGACCTCGGGACTAATGAAAAACTGTTTTTT	CASSRDLGTNEKLFF
-	TRBJ2-7	TRBV18	TRBD1	TGTGCCAGCTCACGACAGGGGTCGGCGGGAAAGGACGAGCAGTACTTC	CASSRQGSAGKDEQYF
-	TRBJ2-3	TRBV2	-	TGTGCCAGCAGTGAGTGGCGGGAAGGAACAGATACGCAGTATTTT	CASSEWREGTDTQYF
-	TRBJ2-3	TRBV7-9	-	TGTGCCAGCAGCCATGAGGAGCGCGGAGATACGCAGTATTTT	CASSHEERGDTQYF
-	TRBJ2-1	TRBV5-1	TRBD2	TGCGCCAGCAGCGCCGCGGGACTACCAAACTACAATGAGCAGTTCTTC	CASSAAGLPNYNEQFF
-	TRBJ2-1	TRBV5-4	TRBD2	TGTGCCAGCAGCCGACTAGCGGGAGATCGGGGGGATGAGCAGTTCTTC	CASSRLAGDRGDEQFF
once	TRBJ1-5	TRBV7-2	TRBD1	TGTGCCAGCAGCGAGGACAGGAATCAGCCCCAGCATTTT	CASSEDRNQPQHF
once	TRBJ2-1	TRBV11-1	-	TGTGCCAGCAGCTCACTGGGCCTGGACGTGGAGCAGTTCTTC	CASSSLGLDVEQFF
-	TRBJ1-5	TRBV28	TRBD1	TGTGCCAGCAGCCCTACGGGACAGGGTAATCAGCCCCAGCATTTT	CASSPTGQGNQPQHF
-	TRBJ1-2	TRBV10-1	TRBD1	TGCGCCAGCAGTTCCGACAGGGCGAGAGGCTACACCTTC	CASSSDRARGYTF
-	TRBJ2-7	TRBV7-4	TRBD2	TGTGCCACCTGGGGGGAGGGAACCTACGAGCAGTACTTC	CATWGEGTYEQYF
-	TRBJ2-7	TRBV18	TRBD1	TGTGCCAGCTCAAGGACAGGGACGGACTACGAGCAGTACTTC	CASSRTGTDYEQYF
-	TRBJ2-7	TRBV4-2	TRBD2	TGTGCCAGCAGCCAACGTGATTTAGCGGGCCGAACCTACGAGCAGTACTTC	CASSQRDLAGRTYEQYF
-	TRBJ2-1	TRBV11-2	-	TGTGCCAGCAGCTTAGGGGAGGCTAATGAGCAGTTCTTC	CASSLGEANEQFF